This T cell receptor (beta chain) originates from a study of T cells in localized non-small cell lung cancer. Study results and caveats: Researchers found a median around 61 of the top 100 tumor clones in adjacent lung. Tumor samples were not multi-region, leaving intratumor heterogeneity unexcluded. Clonality peaked in uninvolved adjacent lung rather than tumor.

A remark on this clone: Its antigen is undetermined.

Profiling relied on immunoSEQ multiplex PCR, and the TCRdb table lists in-frame clones only, not all of them. The profile shows over 20,000 clones, over 70% of them singletons. This TCR was recovered from a man between 40 and 70 years old with stage III squamous cell lung carcinoma. Sequences were derived from peripheral blood, sampled before any cancer treatment.

The CDR3 region has the DNA TGTGCCACTTCCCGCGGGACAGGACTCTCCTACGAGCAGTACTTC. It encodes CATSRGTGLSYEQYF. The chain uses TRBV2 and TRBJ2-7, with 8 bases that match TRBD1. Germline loops: CDR1 SNHLY, CDR2 FYNNEI. Trimming cost V 10 bases and J 0 bases; bases outside gene matches: 11. This CDR3 is built from 15 residues.